Detailed here is one T cell receptor (beta chain). The target antigen is unknown. The entry originates in a study of T cell responses to AZD1222 COVID-19 vaccine. Study-level points and caveats: The donor group comprised mostly white British people and more females; the analysis possibly underestimated clonal diversity. Spike-specific TCR breadth and depth went up after people got two AZD1222 doses. Just six or seven AZD1222 recipients tested seropositive at baseline.

CDR1 and CDR2 (germline): MNHEY, SVGAGI. The CDR3 loop spans 14 amino acids. The germline V and J ends were trimmed by 4 bases and 3 bases, with 10 bases remaining between them. Profiled with immunoSEQ multiplex PCR; TCRdb holds only in-frame clones, not every one. Here the sample spans about 100,000 clones, approximately 89% being singletons. Sequencing was performed on peripheral blood, taken on day 0 of AZD1222 vaccination. The V and J genes are TRBV6-5 and TRBJ1-5, with D perhaps matching TRBD1 (5 bases). The TCR sequence derives from an adult in good health. CDR3 in DNA: TGTGCCAGCAGTTTATCAGGGATCAATCAGCCCCAGCATTTT. This translates into CASSLSGINQPQHF.